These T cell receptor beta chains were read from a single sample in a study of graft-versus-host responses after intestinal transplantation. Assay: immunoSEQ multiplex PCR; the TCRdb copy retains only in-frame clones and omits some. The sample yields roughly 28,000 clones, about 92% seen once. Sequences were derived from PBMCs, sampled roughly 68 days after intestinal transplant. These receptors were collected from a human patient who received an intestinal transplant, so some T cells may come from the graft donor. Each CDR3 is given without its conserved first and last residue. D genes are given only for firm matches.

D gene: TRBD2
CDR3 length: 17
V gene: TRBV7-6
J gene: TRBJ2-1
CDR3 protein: ASSLGLAGGWSSYNEQF

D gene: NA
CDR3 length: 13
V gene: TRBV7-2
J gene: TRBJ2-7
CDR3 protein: ASSFNPSYMEEQY

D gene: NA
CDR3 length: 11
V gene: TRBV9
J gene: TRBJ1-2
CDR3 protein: ASTAGTYYGYT

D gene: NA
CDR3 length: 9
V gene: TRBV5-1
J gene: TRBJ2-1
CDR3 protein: ASEEGNEQF

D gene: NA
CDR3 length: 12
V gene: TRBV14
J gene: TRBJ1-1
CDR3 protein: ASSQDSGGTEAF

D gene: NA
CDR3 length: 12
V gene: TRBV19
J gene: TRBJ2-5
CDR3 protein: ASSRAGALETQY

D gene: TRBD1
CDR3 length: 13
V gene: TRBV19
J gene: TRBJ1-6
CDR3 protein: ASSFSGTGESPLH

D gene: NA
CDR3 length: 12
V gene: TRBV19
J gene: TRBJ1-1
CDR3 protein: ASSIVGANTEAF

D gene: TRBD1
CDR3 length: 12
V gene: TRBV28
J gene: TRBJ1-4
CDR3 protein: ASSLTGWDEKLF

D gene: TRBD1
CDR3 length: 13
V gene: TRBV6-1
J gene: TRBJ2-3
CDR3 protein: ASSEGQGVTDTQY

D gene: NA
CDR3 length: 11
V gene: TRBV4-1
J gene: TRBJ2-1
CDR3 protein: ASSQGVDYEQF

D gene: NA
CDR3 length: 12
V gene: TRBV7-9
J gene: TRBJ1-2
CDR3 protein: ASSTGQTNYGYT

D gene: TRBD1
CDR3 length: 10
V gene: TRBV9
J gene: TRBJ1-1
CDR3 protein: ASSFGQGQAF

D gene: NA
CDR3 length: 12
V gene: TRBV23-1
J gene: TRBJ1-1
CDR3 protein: ASRKKQGNTEAF

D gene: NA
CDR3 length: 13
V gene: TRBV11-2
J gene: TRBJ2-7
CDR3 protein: ASSLDFWQAYEQY

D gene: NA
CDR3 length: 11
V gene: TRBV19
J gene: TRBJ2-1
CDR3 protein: ASSIDPYNEQF

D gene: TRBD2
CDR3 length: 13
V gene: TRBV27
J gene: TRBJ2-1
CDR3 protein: ASRDRLAGFNEQF

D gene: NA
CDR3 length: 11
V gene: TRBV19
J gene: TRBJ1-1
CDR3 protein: ASSKEENTEAF

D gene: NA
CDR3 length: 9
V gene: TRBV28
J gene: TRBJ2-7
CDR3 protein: ASSVSYEQY

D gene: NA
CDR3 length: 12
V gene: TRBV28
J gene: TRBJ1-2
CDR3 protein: ASSIQQGVDGYT

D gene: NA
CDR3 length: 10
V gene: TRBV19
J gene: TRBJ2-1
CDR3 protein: ASSYSVNEQF

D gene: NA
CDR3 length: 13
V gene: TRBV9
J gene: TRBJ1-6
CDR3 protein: ASSVAKGPNSPLH

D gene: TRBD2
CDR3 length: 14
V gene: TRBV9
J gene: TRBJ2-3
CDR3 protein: ASPNPGTSKADTQY

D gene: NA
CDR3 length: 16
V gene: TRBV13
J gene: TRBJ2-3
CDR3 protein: ASSAYLKTESSTDTQY

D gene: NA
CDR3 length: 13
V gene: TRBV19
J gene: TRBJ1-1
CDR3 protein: ASSAFGHLNTEAF

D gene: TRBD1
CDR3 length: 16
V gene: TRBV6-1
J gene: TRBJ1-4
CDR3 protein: ASSEGPAHSGGNEKLF

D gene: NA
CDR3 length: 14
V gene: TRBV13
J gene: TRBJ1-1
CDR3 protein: ASSLGLGGLSTEAF

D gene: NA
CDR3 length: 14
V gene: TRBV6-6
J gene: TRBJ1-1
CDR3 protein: ASSYFQRRGGTEAF

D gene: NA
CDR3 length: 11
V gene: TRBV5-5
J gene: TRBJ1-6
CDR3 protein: ASSLVLDSPLH

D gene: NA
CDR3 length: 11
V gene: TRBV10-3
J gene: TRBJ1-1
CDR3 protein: AISQGIRTEAF

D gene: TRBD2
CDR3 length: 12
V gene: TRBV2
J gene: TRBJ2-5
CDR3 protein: ASRPTSGGETQY